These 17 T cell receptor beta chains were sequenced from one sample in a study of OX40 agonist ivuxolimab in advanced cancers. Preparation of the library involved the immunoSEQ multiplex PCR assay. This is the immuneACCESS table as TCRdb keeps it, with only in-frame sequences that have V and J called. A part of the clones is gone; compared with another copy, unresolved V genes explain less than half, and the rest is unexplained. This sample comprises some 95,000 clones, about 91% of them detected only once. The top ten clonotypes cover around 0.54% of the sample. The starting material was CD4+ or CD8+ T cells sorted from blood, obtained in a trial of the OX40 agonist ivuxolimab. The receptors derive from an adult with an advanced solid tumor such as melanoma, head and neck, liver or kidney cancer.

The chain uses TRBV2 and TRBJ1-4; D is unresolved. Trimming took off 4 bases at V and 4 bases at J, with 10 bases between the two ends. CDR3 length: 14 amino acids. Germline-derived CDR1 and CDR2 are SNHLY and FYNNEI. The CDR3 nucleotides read TGTGCCAGCAGTGTAGGCAGACGTAATGAAAAACTGTTTTTT. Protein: CASSVGRRNEKLFF.

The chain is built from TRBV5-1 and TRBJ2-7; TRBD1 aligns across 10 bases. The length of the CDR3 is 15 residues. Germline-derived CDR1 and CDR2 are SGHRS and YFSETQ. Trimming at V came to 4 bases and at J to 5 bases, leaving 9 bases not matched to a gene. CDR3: CASSVDRGPKDEQYF. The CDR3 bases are TGCGCCAGCAGCGTAGACAGGGGGCCGAAGGACGAGCAGTACTTC.

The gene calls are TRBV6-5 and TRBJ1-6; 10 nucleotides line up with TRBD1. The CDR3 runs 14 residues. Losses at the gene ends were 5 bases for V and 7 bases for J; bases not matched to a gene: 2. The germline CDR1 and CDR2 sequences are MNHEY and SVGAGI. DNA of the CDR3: TGTGCCAGCAGTCCGGACAGGGGGAATTCACCCCTCCACTTT. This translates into CASSPDRGNSPLHF.

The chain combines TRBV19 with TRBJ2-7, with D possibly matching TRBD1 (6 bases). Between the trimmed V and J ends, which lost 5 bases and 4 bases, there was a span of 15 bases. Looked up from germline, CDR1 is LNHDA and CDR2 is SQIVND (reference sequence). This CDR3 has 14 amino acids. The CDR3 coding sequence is TGTGCCAGTAGTCAACAAGAGGGGGTATACGAGCAGTACTTC. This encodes CASSQQEGVYEQYF. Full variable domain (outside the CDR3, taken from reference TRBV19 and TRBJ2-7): DGGITQSPKYLFRKEGQNVTLSCEQNLNHDAMYWYRQDPGQGLRLIYYSQIVNDFQKGDIAEGYSVSREKKESFPLTVTSAQKNPTAFYLCASSQQEGVYEQYFGPGTRLTVT.

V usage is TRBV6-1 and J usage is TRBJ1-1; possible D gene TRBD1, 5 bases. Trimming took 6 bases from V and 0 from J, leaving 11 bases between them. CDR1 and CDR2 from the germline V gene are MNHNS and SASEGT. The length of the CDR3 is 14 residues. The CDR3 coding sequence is TGTGCCAGCAGGAGACAGCCCTTGAACACTGAAGCTTTCTTT. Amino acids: CASRRQPLNTEAFF.

This chain's CDR3 is CASTPGQGTDTQYF. CDR3 DNA sequence: TGCGCCAGTACCCCGGGACAGGGCACAGATACGCAGTATTTT. The chain recombines TRBV5-1 with TRBJ2-3; 8 bases agree with TRBD1. Unmatched junction bases numbered 6, after V lost 8 bases and J lost 1 base. The germline V gene encodes CDR1 SGHRS and CDR2 YFSETQ. The CDR3 is made up of 14 amino acids.

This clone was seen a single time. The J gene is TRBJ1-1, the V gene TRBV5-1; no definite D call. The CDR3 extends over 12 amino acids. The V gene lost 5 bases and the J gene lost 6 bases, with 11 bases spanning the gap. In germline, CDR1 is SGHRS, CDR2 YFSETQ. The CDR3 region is CASRSSRAEAFF. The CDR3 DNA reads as TGCGCCAGCAGATCCTCTCGCGCTGAAGCTTTCTTT. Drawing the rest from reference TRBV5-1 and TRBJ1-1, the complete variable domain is KAGVTQTPRYLIKTRGQQVTLSCSPISGHRSVSWYQQTPGQGLQFLFEYFSETQRNKGNFPGRFSGRQFSNSRSEMNVSTLELGDSALYLCASRSSRAEAFFGQGTRLTVV.

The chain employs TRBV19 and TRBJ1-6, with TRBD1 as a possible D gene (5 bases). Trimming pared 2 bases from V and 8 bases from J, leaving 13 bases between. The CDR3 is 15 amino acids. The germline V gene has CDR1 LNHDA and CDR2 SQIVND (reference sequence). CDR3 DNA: TGTGCCAGTAGTATACAGGGAAAATCCGATTCACCCCTCCACTTT. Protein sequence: CASSIQGKSDSPLHF.

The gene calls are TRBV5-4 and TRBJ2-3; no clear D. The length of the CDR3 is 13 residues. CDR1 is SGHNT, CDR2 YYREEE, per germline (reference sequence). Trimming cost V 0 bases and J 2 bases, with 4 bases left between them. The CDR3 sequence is CASSLDNTDTQYF. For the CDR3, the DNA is TGTGCCAGCAGCTTGGACAACACAGATACGCAGTATTTT.

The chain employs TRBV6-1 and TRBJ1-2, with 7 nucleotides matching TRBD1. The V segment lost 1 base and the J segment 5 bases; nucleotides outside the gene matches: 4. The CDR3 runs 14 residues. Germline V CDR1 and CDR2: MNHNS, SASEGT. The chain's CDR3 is CASSEGQQGYGYTF. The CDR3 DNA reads TGTGCCAGCAGTGAAGGGCAACAGGGGTATGGCTACACCTTC.

The chain's CDR3 is CASSPSEQYNSPLHF. The CDR3 DNA reads as TGTGCCAGCTCACCTTCCGAGCAGTATAATTCACCCCTCCACTTT. The chain links TRBV18 to TRBJ1-6; D not certain. Deletions cut 3 bases from V and 4 bases from J, with 10 bases between. This CDR3 is built from 15 residues. In germline, CDR1 is KGHSH, CDR2 LQKENI.

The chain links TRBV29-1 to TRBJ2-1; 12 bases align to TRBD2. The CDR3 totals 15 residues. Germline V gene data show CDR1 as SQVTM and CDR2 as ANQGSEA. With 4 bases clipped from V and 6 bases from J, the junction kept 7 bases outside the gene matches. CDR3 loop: CSVARLAGEVNEQFF. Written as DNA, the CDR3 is TGCAGCGTTGCCAGACTAGCGGGAGAAGTCAATGAGCAGTTCTTC.

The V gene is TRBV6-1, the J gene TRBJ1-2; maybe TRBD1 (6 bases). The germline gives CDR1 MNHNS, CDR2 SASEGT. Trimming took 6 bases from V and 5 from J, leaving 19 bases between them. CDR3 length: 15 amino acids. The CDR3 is CASSLRTDTEYGYTF. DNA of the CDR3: TGTGCCAGCAGCCTCCGGACAGACACGGAATATGGCTACACCTTC.

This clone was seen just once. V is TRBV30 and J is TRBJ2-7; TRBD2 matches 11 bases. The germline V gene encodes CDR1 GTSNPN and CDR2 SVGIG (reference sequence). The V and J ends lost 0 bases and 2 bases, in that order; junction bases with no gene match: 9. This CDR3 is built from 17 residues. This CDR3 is CAWSVRFGTSGAYEQYF. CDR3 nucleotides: TGTGCCTGGAGTGTACGTTTTGGGACTAGCGGCGCCTACGAGCAGTACTTC.

Written as DNA, the CDR3 is TGTGCCAGCAGCTCCCAAGCCCCCGAAAAACTGTTTTTT. Amino acid sequence: CASSSQAPEKLFF. The chain uses TRBV14 and TRBJ1-4; D gene ambiguous. CDR3 length equals 13 residues. The germline gives CDR1 SGHDN, CDR2 FVKESK. V was shortened by 5 bases and J by 8 bases, with 12 bases between the two germline ends. The full variable domain, rest sourced from reference TRBV14 and TRBJ1-4, is EAGVTQFPSHSVIEKGQTVTLRCDPISGHDNLYWYRRVMGKEIKFLLHFVKESKQDESGMPNNRFLAERTGGTYSTLKVQPAELEDSGVYFCASSSQAPEKLFFGSGTQLSVL.

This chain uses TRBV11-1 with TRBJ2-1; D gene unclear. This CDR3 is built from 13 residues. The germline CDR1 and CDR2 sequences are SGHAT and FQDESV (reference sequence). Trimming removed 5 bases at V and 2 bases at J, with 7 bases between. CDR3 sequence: CASSPSPYNEQFF. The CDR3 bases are TGTGCCAGCAGCCCAAGTCCCTACAATGAGCAGTTCTTC. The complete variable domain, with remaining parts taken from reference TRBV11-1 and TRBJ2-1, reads EAEVAQSPRYKITEKSQAVAFWCDPISGHATLYWYRQILGQGPELLVQFQDESVVDDSQLPKDRFSAERLKGVDSTLKIQPAELGDSAMYLCASSPSPYNEQFFGPGTRLTVL.

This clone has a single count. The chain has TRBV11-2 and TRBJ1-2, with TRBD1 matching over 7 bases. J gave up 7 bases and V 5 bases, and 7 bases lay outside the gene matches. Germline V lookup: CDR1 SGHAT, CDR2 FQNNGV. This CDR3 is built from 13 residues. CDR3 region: CASSTTGFVGYTF. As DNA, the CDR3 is TGTGCCAGCAGCACGACAGGGTTTGTTGGCTACACCTTC.